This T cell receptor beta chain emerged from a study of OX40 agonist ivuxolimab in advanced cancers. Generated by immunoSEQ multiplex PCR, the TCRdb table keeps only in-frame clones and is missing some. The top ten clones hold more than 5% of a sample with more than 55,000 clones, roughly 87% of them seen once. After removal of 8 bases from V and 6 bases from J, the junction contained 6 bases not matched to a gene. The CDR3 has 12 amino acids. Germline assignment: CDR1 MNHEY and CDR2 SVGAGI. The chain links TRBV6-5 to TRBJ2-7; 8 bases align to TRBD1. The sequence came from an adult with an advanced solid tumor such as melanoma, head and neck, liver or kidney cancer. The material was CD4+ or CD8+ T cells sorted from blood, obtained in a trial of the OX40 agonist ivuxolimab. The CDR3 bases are TGTGCCAGCTTGGACAGGGTCGGCGAGCAGTACTTC. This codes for CASLDRVGEQYF.